The clone carrying this TCR beta chain was found a few times. No antigen is known for it. These data come from a study of T-cell memory formation after mild COVID-19. In the study overall: TCR clusters mostly belonged to single donors. The study, taken as a whole, reports: CD4/CD8 balance characterized clones contracting day 15 to 85, and CD4+ skew characterized later expanders.

TCRdb re-called the 5' RACE reads with MiXCR, one entry per CDR3 protein. In the table there are over 400,000 distinct CDR3 sequences, around 22% of which are singletons. Germline CDR1 reads ENHRY; CDR2 reads SYGVKD. The length of the CDR3 is 15 residues. Deletions cut 4 bases from V and 5 bases from J, with 15 bases between. The specimen was PBMCs or a T cell subset sorted from them (not recorded which). This clonotype was obtained from an adult woman who had mild COVID-19 (a few samples of this study predate the infection). Cell type and time point are not known. J is TRBJ2-1 and V is TRBV10-3; D may be TRBD2 (6 bases). The DNA of the CDR3 is TGTGCCATCAGTGCGCACCTGACTAGGAACAATGAGCAGTTCTTC. It translates to CAISAHLTRNNEQFF.